The 15 T cell receptor beta chains presented below share a single source sample, sequenced in a study of human T cells and chemical hapten exposure. Specified time point: pre-sensitization, week 0. Noted treatment: therapeutic diphenylcyclopropenone sensitization with weekly scalp DPC. Using its own MiXCR run on the RACE reads, TCRdb lists one record per CDR3 protein. The data contain some 250,000 distinct CDR3 sequences, roughly 7.4% of them singletons. Sequenced material: whole blood, taken in connection with sensitization to the hapten diphenylcyclopropenone (DPC). These receptors were taken from a young man with alopecia areata. Some clones in this sample may be carry-over from other donors' samples.

The V and J genes are TRBV28 and TRBJ2-7; D call uncertain. CDR1 and CDR2 (germline): MDHEN, SYDVKM. V was trimmed by 2 bases and J by 2 bases, leaving 7 bases between them. The length of the CDR3 is 13 residues. The CDR3 DNA follows: TGTGCCAGCAGTTTACACAGAGCCTACGAGCAGTACTTC. This gives the protein CASSLHRAYEQYF.

This chain uses TRBV14 with TRBJ2-1; possibly TRBD1 for D (5 bases). Germline assignment: CDR1 SGHDN and CDR2 FVKESK. V lost 1 base to trimming and J lost 3 bases, with 19 bases between them. This CDR3 region has 18 residues. The CDR3 region is CASSQGRSVARVYNEQFF. The CDR3 DNA follows: TGTGCCAGCAGCCAAGGCCGGTCGGTAGCCAGGGTCTACAATGAGCAGTTCTTC.

This clonotype has at least ten counts. The rearrangement links TRBV4-3 to TRBJ2-5; D not certain. CDR1 LGHNA and CDR2 YSLEER come from the germline V gene. The CDR3 runs 14 residues. Trimming removed 1 base from V and 4 bases from J, with 10 bases in between. The CDR3 here is CASSQGEGRETQYF. For the CDR3, the DNA is TGCGCCAGCAGCCAAGGGGAAGGGCGAGAGACCCAGTACTTC.

This clonotype has only a few counts. The chain employs TRBV9 and TRBJ1-4; D not resolved. The V and J ends lost 0 bases and 5 bases respectively, with 5 bases between them. The CDR3 contains 13 residues. Germline CDR1 reads SGDLS; CDR2 reads YYNGEE. Here the CDR3 DNA reads TGTGCCAGCAGCGTAGAAAACAATGAAAAACTGTTTTTT. Translation gives CASSVENNEKLFF.

The rearrangement joins TRBV12-3 or TRBV12-4 to TRBJ2-5; no reliable D call. The germline V and J ends were trimmed by 4 bases and 2 bases, with 8 bases remaining between them. This CDR3 has 13 residues. The CDR3 coding sequence is TGTGCCAGCAGTTCCTCACAGCAAGAGACCCAGTACTTC. It translates to CASSSSQQETQYF.

The chain is built from TRBV12-3 or TRBV12-4 and TRBJ1-1, with D maybe TRBD1 (5 bases). Trimming stripped 7 bases from V and 1 base from J, with 10 bases between. This CDR3 spans 13 amino acids. The DNA for the CDR3 is TGTGCCAGCATCATTGGGGGGAACACTGAAGCTTTCTTT. It codes for CASIIGGNTEAFF.

In its sample, this clonotype was seen a few times. The chain couples TRBV5-1 to TRBJ2-4, with D tentatively TRBD1 (6 bases). V was clipped by 4 bases and J by 9 bases, with 20 bases between them. The CDR3 contains 15 residues. Per germline, CDR1 SGHRS and CDR2 YFSETQ. CDR3 loop: CASSNETGKGVIQYF. CDR3 DNA: TGCGCCAGCAGCAACGAGACAGGAAAAGGAGTCATTCAGTACTTC.

A few counts support this clonotype. The V and J genes are TRBV3-1 and TRBJ2-5, with 7 bases identical to TRBD1. There are 15 residues in the CDR3. With V trimmed by 3 bases and J by 3 bases, 7 bases remained unmatched. Germline CDR1 reads LGHDT; CDR2 reads YNNKEL (reference sequence). As DNA, the CDR3 is TGTGCCAGCAGCCACGCGAGGGGGCTTGAAGAGACCCAGTACTTC. It specifies CASSHARGLEETQYF.

Concerning this clonotype itself: A much larger clone is a single base away; this may be a read error. V and J are TRBV4-2 and TRBJ2-7; a possible D gene is TRBD1 (5 bases). The CDR3 length is 13 residues. Per the germline V gene, CDR1 is LGHNA and CDR2 is YNFKEQ. This CDR3 reads CASSPNPQGEHYF. CDR3 bases: TGTGCCAGCAGCCCAAACCCCCAGGGCGAGCATTACTTC.

This clonotype appeared many times. The chain's CDR3 is CASSKHTGTGESYEQYV. CDR3 bases: TGTGCCAGCAGCAAACATACCGGGACAGGGGAATCCTACGAGCAGTACGTC. The chain is built from TRBV5-6 and TRBJ2-7, with 10 bases identical to TRBD1. The CDR3 totals 17 residues. V trimming: 4 bases; J trimming: 1 base; junction bases outside the gene matches: 11. Germline V gene lookup returns CDR1 SGHDT and CDR2 YYEEEE.

This sequence joins TRBV11-2 and TRBJ1-1, with TRBD1 as a possible D gene (6 bases). With 4 bases removed from V and 2 bases from J, the gap between germline ends came to 14 bases. Per germline, CDR1 SGHAT and CDR2 FQNNGV. This CDR3 comprises 15 residues. CDR3 region: CASSSSGQINTEAFF. The DNA of the CDR3 is TGTGCCAGCAGCTCCTCCGGACAGATCAACACTGAAGCTTTCTTT.

The sample holds a few counts of this clonotype. This sequence joins TRBV20-1 and TRBJ1-5, with D possibly TRBD1 on 6 matching bases. The CDR3 length is 17 residues. Trimming left V 1 base short and J 0 bases short, with 16 bases between. Germline V CDR1 and CDR2: DFQATT, SNEGSKA (reference sequence). CDR3 nucleotides: TGCAGTGCTAGAGGGGGGTCTACAGGGATTAGCAATCAGCCCCAGCATTTT. Translation: CSARGGSTGISNQPQHF.

J is TRBJ1-5 and V is TRBV5-1; 10 bases are shared with TRBD1. V shed 4 bases, J shed 6 bases, and the junction held 4 bases outside the gene matches. This CDR3 region has 14 residues. The germline V gene encodes CDR1 SGHRS and CDR2 YFSETQ. CDR3 loop: CASSTGQGSQPQHF. The CDR3 coding sequence is TGCGCCAGCAGCACGGGACAGGGGTCTCAGCCCCAGCATTTT. The whole variable domain, remainder taken from reference TRBV5-1 and TRBJ1-5, is KAGVTQTPRYLIKTRGQQVTLSCSPISGHRSVSWYQQTPGQGLQFLFEYFSETQRNKGNFPGRFSGRQFSNSRSEMNVSTLELGDSALYLCASSTGQGSQPQHFGDGTRLSIL.

The chain links TRBV20-1 to TRBJ2-4; D unresolved. Germline-derived CDR1 and CDR2 are DFQATT and SNEGSKA (reference sequence). The CDR3 has 13 residues. The germline V and J ends were trimmed by 1 base and 8 bases, with 12 bases remaining between them. The CDR3 DNA reads as TGCAGTGCTAGAGTGAATTTGGCGGACATTCAGTACTTC. Its translation: CSARVNLADIQYF.

J is TRBJ2-4 and V is TRBV7-2; 8 nucleotides match TRBD1. Germline lookup yields CDR1 SGHTA and CDR2 FQGNSA. The V gene end was trimmed by 5 bases and the J gene end by 14 bases; junction bases not matched to a gene: 5. The CDR3 is 11 residues long. For the CDR3, the DNA is TGTGCCAGCAGCCGGGGACAGGAAGAGTACTTC. Its protein product is CASSRGQEEYF. The variable domain in full, with the rest retrieved from reference TRBV7-2 and TRBJ2-4, is GAGVSQSPSNKVTEKGKDVELRCDPISGHTALYWYRQSLGQGLEFLIYFQGNSAPDKSGLPSDRFSAERTGGSVSTLTIQRTQQEDSAVYLCASSRGQEEYFGAGTRLSVL.